The 18 T cell receptor beta chains given below trace back to one sample, sequenced in a study of blood T cells in healthy people across ages (dated by TCRdb to the mid-2010s). The method behind the library was 5' RACE. Data came from an Illumina HiSeq 2500. A second about 7 to 11 cycle PCR used a sample-barcoded 5' primer and a J-beta primer mix. TCRdb took the public reads, trimmed them with fastp at Q25, ran MiXCR for clone calling and kept in-frame beta chains. A single entry per CDR3 protein holds the most common genes and DNA from its merged rows. The sample table contains approximately 1.5 million distinct CDR3 sequences; only one count was recorded for around 36% of them. The ten largest clones represent 11% of the sample. The sequenced sample consisted of blood. The receptors were gathered from a woman in her thirties in good health.

The rearrangement uses TRBV4-1 and TRBJ2-1, with D perhaps given as TRBD1 or TRBD2 (6 bases each). Germline-derived CDR1 and CDR2 are MGHRA and YSYEKL. The CDR3 covers 14 residues. The ends were cut back, 0 bases at V and 14 bases at J, with 17 bases in the middle. The CDR3 coding sequence is TGCGCCAGCAGCCAAGACATCCCCCCAGGGGAGGAGTTCTTC. Encoded protein: CASSQDIPPGEEFF.

This clonotype showed up just once. The chain employs TRBV20-1 and TRBJ1-1, with D unclear. The CDR3 spans 16 residues. The germline gives CDR1 DFQATT, CDR2 SNEGSKA (reference sequence). Trimming took 6 bases from V and 5 from J, leaving 25 bases between them. The CDR3 DNA sequence: TGCAGTGCCACCCAACCGGGCTCCCTCCGAGGAACTGAAGCTTTCTTT. This sequence encodes CSATQPGSLRGTEAFF.

The CDR3 sequence is CASSYGLSGANVLTF. Written as DNA, the CDR3 is TGTGCCAGCAGTTACGGTCTATCTGGGGCCAACGTCCTGACTTTC. This rearrangement joins TRBV6-5 to TRBJ2-6, with no clear D. The germline V gene encodes CDR1 MNHEY and CDR2 SVGAGI. Trimming cost V 2 bases and J 1 base, with 6 bases left between them. The CDR3 runs 15 residues.

The genes are TRBV7-9 and TRBJ2-1; TRBD2 agrees at 13 bases. The CDR3 length is 17 residues. Germline V gives CDR1 SEHNR, CDR2 FQNEAQ (reference sequence). Losses at the gene ends were 8 bases for V and 14 bases for J; bases not matched to a gene: 21. The CDR3 region has the DNA TGTGCCAGCGGCACACGGTCCGGGACTAGCGGGGCCGCGACGGAGTTCTTC. Protein product: CASGTRSGTSGAATEFF.

This clonotype was recorded many times. The chain has TRBV4-1 and TRBJ2-3; D perhaps matches TRBD1 (5 bases). There are 16 residues in the CDR3. CDR1 and CDR2 (germline): MGHRA, YSYEKL. V was clipped by 7 bases and J by 5 bases, with 22 bases between them. CDR3 region: CASTGVGREGKDTQYF. The CDR3, as DNA: TGCGCCAGCACAGGCGTAGGCAGGGAAGGTAAAGATACGCAGTATTTT.

The V gene is TRBV5-1, the J gene TRBJ1-1; the D gene is possibly TRBD1 (5 bases). V shed 4 bases and J shed 2 bases, with 12 bases lying between them. This CDR3 is 14 amino acids long. Germline V lookup: CDR1 SGHRS, CDR2 YFSETQ. The CDR3 DNA reads TGCGCCAGCAGCGCTCTCCGGGACAACACTGAAGCTTTCTTT. Translating gives CASSALRDNTEAFF.

The chain carries TRBV20-1 and TRBJ2-5, with a weak D call TRBD1 (6 bases). V lost 5 bases and J lost 7, with 23 bases in between. CDR1 is DFQATT and CDR2 is SNEGSKA in the germline V gene (reference sequence). The CDR3 totals 15 residues. The CDR3 loop is CSARWGEGTPSTQYF. CDR3 DNA: TGCAGTGCTCGGTGGGGCGAGGGGACACCGTCGACCCAGTACTTC.

V is TRBV18 and J is TRBJ1-2; no clear D. The CDR3 covers 14 residues. CDR1 KGHSH and CDR2 LQKENI come from the germline V gene. Trimming shortened V by 2 bases and J by 0 bases, and 7 bases separated the two germline ends. The CDR3 protein is CASSPTPSNYGYTF. The CDR3 coding sequence is TGTGCCAGCTCACCAACCCCGTCTAACTATGGCTACACCTTC.

The chain uses TRBV20-1 and TRBJ1-2; no clear D. Germline-derived CDR1 and CDR2 are DFQATT and SNEGSKA (reference sequence). The CDR3 is 14 residues long. Trimming removed 0 bases from V and 5 bases from J, with 13 bases in between. The DNA of the CDR3 is TGCAGTGCTAGAGATCGCGGAGGGAGATATGGCTACACCTTC. It codes for CSARDRGGRYGYTF.

This clonotype showed up just a few times. V gene TRBV7-8 combines with J gene TRBJ2-5, with a weak D call TRBD2 (5 bases). The CDR3 is made up of 16 amino acids. Germline V lookup: CDR1 SGHVS, CDR2 FQNEAQ. The germline V and J ends were trimmed by 5 bases and 0 bases, with 16 bases remaining between them. CDR3 nucleotide sequence: TGTGCCAGCAGCCCCCTCTCCCAGAGGGACCAAGAGACCCAGTACTTC. Amino acid sequence: CASSPLSQRDQETQYF.

This clonotype was seen only a few times. V gene TRBV6-5 combines with J gene TRBJ2-5; a weak D match, TRBD1 (6 bases). V lost 2 bases and J 4 bases, leaving 14 bases between the germline ends. The CDR3 length is 15 residues. Germline CDR1 MNHEY, CDR2 SVGAGI. CDR3 amino acids: CASSYPTGTRETQYF. In DNA, the CDR3 is TGTGCCAGCAGTTACCCCACCGGGACAAGAGAGACCCAGTACTTC.

This clonotype was counted many times. The genes are TRBV27 and TRBJ2-7, with 8 bases matching TRBD2. The CDR3 runs 15 residues. V was pared by 6 bases and J by 6 bases, with 13 bases of the junction left unmatched. CDR1 and CDR2 (germline): MNHEY, SMNVEV (reference sequence). CDR3 nucleotides: TGTGCCAGCAGGCGGGTTTTCGGGAGGGCCGCCGAGCAGTACTTC. It codes for CASRRVFGRAAEQYF.

The chain combines TRBV20-1 with TRBJ2-7; D not certain. The germline V gene encodes CDR1 DFQATT and CDR2 SNEGSKA (reference sequence). The ends were cut back, 4 bases at V and 3 bases at J, with 13 bases in the middle. This CDR3 has 13 residues. The DNA of the CDR3 is TGCAGTGCTATCACTTGGACCAGCTACGAGCAGTACTTC. Its protein is CSAITWTSYEQYF.

The CDR3 nucleotides are TGTGCCTGGAGTACCTCGTTGGGGGGCTACACCTTC. Protein: CAWSTSLGGYTF. This sequence joins TRBV30 and TRBJ1-2, with D unclear. The CDR3 extends over 12 amino acids. Looked up from germline, CDR1 is GTSNPN and CDR2 is SVGIG (reference sequence). The V end lost 2 bases, the J end lost 8 bases, and 12 bases lay between the germline ends.

This chain joins TRBV7-2 and TRBJ1-4; D may be TRBD1 (5 bases). Per the germline V gene, CDR1 is SGHTA and CDR2 is FQGNSA. This CDR3 is built from 15 residues. Trimming pared 3 bases from V and 0 bases from J, leaving 8 bases between. The CDR3 protein is CASSFDSATNEKLFF. Here the CDR3 DNA reads TGTGCCAGCAGCTTCGACAGTGCAACTAATGAAAAACTGTTTTTT.

This clonotype has a handful of counts. V is TRBV29-1 and J is TRBJ1-1; D remains unclear. V lost 5 bases to trimming and J lost 3 bases, with 4 bases between them. CDR3 length: 10 residues. Germline CDR1 SQVTM, CDR2 ANQGSEA. In nucleotides, the CDR3 is TGCAGCGTTTCCCACACTGAAGCTTTCTTT. This sequence encodes CSVSHTEAFF.

This clonotype was found many times. This sequence joins TRBV9 and TRBJ2-7; TRBD2 agrees at 7 bases. Trimming cost V 0 bases and J 3 bases; bases outside gene matches: 6. The CDR3 has 15 residues. Germline-derived CDR1 and CDR2 are SGDLS and YYNGEE. In DNA form, the CDR3 reads TGTGCCAGCAGCGTAGCGGGAGGTTCCGGCTACGAGCAGTACTTC. Its protein product is CASSVAGGSGYEQYF.

The chain combines TRBV7-9 with TRBJ1-4; D gene unclear. V was trimmed by 0 bases and J by 7 bases, leaving 12 bases between them. Germline CDR1 and CDR2: SEHNR and FQNEAQ (reference sequence). CDR3 length: 15 residues. The CDR3, as DNA: TGTGCCAGCAGCTTAGCTACTGGAAAGGGTGAAAAACTGTTTTTT. Translation gives CASSLATGKGEKLFF.